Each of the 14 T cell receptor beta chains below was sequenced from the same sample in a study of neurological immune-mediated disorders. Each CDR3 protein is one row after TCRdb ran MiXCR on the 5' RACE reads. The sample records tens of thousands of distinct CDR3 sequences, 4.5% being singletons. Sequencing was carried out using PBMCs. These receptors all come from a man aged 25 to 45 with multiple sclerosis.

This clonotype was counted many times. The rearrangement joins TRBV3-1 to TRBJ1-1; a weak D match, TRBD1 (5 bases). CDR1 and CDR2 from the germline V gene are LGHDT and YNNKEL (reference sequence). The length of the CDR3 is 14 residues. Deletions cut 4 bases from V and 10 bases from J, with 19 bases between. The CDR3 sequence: CASSRPGGGWGAFF. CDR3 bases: TGTGCCAGCAGCCGACCCGGGGGGGGTTGGGGAGCTTTCTTT.

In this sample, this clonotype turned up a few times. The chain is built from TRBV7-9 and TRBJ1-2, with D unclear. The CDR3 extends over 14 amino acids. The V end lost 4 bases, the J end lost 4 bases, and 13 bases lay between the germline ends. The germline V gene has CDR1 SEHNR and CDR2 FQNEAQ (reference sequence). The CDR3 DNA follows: TGTGCCAGCAGCTCCGGCCGGGCATTCTATGGCTACACCTTC. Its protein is CASSSGRAFYGYTF.

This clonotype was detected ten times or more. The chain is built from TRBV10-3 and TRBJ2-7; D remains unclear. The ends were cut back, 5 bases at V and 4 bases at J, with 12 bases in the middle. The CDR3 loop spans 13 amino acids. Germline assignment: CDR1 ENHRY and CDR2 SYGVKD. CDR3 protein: CAISFAKGYEQYF. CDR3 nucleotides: TGTGCCATCAGTTTTGCGAAAGGTTACGAGCAGTACTTC.

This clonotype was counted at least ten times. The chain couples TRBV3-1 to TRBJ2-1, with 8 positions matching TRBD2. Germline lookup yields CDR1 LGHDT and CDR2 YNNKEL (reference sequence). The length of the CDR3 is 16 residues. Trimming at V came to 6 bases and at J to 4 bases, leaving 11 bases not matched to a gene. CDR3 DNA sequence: TGTGCCAGCAGACCGGGAGGGCGGGGGATATACAATGAGCAGTTCTTC. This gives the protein CASRPGGRGIYNEQFF.

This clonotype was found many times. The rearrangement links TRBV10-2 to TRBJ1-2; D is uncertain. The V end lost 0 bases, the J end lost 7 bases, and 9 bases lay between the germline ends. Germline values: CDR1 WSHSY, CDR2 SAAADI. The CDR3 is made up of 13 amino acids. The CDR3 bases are TGCGCCAGCAGTGAGTCGGAAGGGTTTGGCTACACCTTC. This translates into CASSESEGFGYTF.

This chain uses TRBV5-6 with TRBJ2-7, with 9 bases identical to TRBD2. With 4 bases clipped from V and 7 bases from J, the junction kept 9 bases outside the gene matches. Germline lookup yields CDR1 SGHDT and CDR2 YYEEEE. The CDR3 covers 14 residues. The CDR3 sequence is CASSPPGLAWEQYF. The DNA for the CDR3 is TGTGCCAGCAGCCCCCCCGGACTAGCGTGGGAGCAGTACTTC.

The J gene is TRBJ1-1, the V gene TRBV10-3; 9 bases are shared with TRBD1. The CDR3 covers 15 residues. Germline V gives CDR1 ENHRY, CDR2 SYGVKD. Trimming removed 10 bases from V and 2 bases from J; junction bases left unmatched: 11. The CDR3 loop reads CATLQGDRVNTEAFF. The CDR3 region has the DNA TGTGCCACTCTCCAAGGGGACAGGGTTAACACTGAAGCTTTCTTT.

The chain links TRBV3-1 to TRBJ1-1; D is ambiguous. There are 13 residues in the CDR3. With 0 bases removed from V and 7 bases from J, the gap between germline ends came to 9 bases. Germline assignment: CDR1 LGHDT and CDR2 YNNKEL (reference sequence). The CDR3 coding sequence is TGTGCCAGCAGCCAAGATATGAAGGGTGAAGCTTTCTTT. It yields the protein CASSQDMKGEAFF.

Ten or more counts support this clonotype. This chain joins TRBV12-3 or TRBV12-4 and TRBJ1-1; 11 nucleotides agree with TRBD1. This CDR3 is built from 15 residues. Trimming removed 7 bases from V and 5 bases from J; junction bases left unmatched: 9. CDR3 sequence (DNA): TGTGCCAGCACAACCCAAGGGACAGGGGGAACTGAAGCTTTCTTT. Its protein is CASTTQGTGGTEAFF.

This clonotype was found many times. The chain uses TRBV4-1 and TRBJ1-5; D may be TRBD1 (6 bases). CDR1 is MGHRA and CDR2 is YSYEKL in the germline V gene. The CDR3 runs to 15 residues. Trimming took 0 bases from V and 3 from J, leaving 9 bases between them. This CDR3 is CASSQDGTYNQPQHF. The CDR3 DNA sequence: TGCGCCAGCAGCCAAGATGGGACATACAATCAGCCCCAGCATTTT.

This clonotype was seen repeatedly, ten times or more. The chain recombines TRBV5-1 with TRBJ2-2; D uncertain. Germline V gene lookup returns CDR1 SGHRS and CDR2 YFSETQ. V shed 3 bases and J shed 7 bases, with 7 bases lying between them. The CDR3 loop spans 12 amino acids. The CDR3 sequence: CASSWVGGELFF. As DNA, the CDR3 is TGCGCCAGCAGCTGGGTAGGCGGGGAGCTGTTTTTT.

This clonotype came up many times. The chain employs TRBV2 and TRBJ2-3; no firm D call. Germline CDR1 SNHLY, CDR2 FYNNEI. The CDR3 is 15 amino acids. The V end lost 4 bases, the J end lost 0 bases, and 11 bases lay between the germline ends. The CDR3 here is CASSVVEGSTDTQYF. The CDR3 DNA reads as TGTGCCAGCAGTGTGGTGGAAGGAAGCACAGATACGCAGTATTTT.

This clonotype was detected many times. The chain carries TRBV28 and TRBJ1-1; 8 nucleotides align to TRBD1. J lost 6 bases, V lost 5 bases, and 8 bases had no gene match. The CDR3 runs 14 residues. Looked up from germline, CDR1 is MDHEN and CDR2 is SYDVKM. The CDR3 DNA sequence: TGTGCCAGCAGTGGTGGACAGGGCCGCTCTGAAGCTTTCTTT. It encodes CASSGGQGRSEAFF.

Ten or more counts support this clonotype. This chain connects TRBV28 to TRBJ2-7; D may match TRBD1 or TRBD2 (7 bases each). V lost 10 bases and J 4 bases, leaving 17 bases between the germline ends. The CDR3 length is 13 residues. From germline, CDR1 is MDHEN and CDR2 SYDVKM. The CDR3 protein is CATRGGPLYEQYV. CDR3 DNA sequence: TGTGCCACCAGGGGGGGACCCTTATACGAGCAGTACGTC.